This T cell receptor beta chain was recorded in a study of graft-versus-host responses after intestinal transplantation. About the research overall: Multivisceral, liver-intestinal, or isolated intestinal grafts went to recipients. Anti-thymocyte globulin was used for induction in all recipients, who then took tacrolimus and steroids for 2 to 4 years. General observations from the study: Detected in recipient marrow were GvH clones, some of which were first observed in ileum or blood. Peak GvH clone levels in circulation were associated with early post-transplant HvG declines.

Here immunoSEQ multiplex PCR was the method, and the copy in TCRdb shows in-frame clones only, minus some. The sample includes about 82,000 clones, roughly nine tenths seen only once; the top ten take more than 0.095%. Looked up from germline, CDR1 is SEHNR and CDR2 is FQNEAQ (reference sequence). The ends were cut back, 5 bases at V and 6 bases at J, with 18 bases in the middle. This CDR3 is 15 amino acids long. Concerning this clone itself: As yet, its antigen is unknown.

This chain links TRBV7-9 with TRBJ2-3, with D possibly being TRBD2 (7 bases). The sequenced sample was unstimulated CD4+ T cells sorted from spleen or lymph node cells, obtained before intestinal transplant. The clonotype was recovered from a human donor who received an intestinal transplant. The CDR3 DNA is TGTGCCAGCAGCCTAGTGAGAGGGGGGGACGATACGCAGTATTTT. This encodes CASSLVRGGDDTQYF.